Detailed here is one T cell receptor beta chain. This sample was included in a study of blood T cell repertoires in COVID-19. Study-wide background: Acute and convalescent COVID-19 samples came from the United States, Italy and Spain. Sample material is recorded as cDNA or gDNA derived from T cells, B-cell-depleted T cells, or PBMCs.

Germline CDR1 is SNHLY and CDR2 is FYNNEI. The junction had 1 base not matched to a gene; V was cut back by 3 bases and J by 1 base. CDR3 size: 14 residues. Methods used by the authors: Estimation of nucleated cell counts was performed using reference gene primer amplification. TCRdb keeps only in-frame clones here, not all; method: immunoSEQ multiplex PCR. From that table come the V and J calls and clone size; the DNA was used to work out D and trimming. This sample has around 57,000 clones, with about 91% found just once. This sequence originates from an elderly woman with active COVID-19. Sequencing was carried out using peripheral blood. This chain connects TRBV2 to TRBJ2-3, with TRBD1 matching over 7 bases. CDR3 bases: TGTGCCAGCAGTGACCAGGGGGGCACAGATACGCAGTATTTT. This translates into CASSDQGGTDTQYF.